This T cell receptor (beta chain) was captured by sequencing in a study of PD-L1 blockade in urothelial cancer. On the study more broadly: Each participant's history included 0 to 3 prior chemotherapy regimens. Analyses used blood from 3 weeks (second dose) and 6 weeks after treatment start.

V was trimmed by 4 bases and J by 0 bases, leaving 10 bases between them. CDR3 length equals 13 residues. From germline, CDR1 is SQVTM and CDR2 ANQGSEA. Only in-frame clones appear in the TCRdb table, and some are missing; sequencing was by immunoSEQ multiplex PCR. The table shows roughly 91,000 clones, with around 85% occurring only once. Overall study results and limits: Having blood TCR clonality under the median before treatment predicted better survival.

The time point here: pretreatment peripheral blood. Locally advanced or metastatic urothelial carcinoma affected all patients. This clone was observed once. What it recognizes is unknown. The receptor's source is a man aged 60 to 75 with urothelial cancer. The chain carries TRBV29-1 and TRBJ2-7; no clear D gene. The specimen was PBMCs, collected around atezolizumab (anti-PD-L1) treatment. The CDR3 DNA is TGCAGCGTTGGAGCGACTTCCTCCTACGAGCAGTACTTC. It codes for CSVGATSSYEQYF.